A selection of T cell receptor beta chains follows, all from one sample in a study of blood T cell repertoires in COVID-19. Assay: immunoSEQ multiplex PCR; the TCRdb copy retains only in-frame clones and omits some. The sample has roughly 49,000 clones; 84% are singletons. The sample comprised peripheral blood. The receptors were sampled from a man aged 45-65 years with acute or convalescent COVID-19. Both conserved end residues are part of each CDR3. Fields, in order: J gene, clone size, V gene, D gene, CDR3 DNA, CDR3 protein. The D gene is left open where the match is weak. Not every row has a clone size; where given, it reads once, few, many or a size class.

j_gene: TRBJ1-5
abundance: .
v_gene: TRBV12-5
d_gene: .
CDR3nt: TGTGCTAGTGGTTTCGGGGGTAGCAATCAGCCCCAGCATTTT
CDR3aa: CASGFGGSNQPQHF

j_gene: TRBJ2-3
abundance: .
v_gene: TRBV6-2/TRBV6-3
d_gene: TRBD2
CDR3nt: TGTGCCAGCAGTATAGCGGGGGGGCAACCAGATACGCAGTATTTT
CDR3aa: CASSIAGGQPDTQYF

j_gene: TRBJ1-4
abundance: .
v_gene: TRBV19
d_gene: TRBD1
CDR3nt: TGTGCCAGCCGGGACAGGATTGAAAAACTGTTTTTT
CDR3aa: CASRDRIEKLFF

j_gene: TRBJ2-2
abundance: once
v_gene: TRBV19
d_gene: .
CDR3nt: TGTGCCAGTAGTAAAACCGGGAACACCGGGGAGCTGTTTTTT
CDR3aa: CASSKTGNTGELFF

j_gene: TRBJ1-6
abundance: .
v_gene: TRBV19
d_gene: TRBD1
CDR3nt: TGTGCCAGTAGCTCCTCCGGGACAGGGGGCACACCCCTCCACTTT
CDR3aa: CASSSSGTGGTPLHF

j_gene: TRBJ1-5
abundance: .
v_gene: TRBV7-2
d_gene: .
CDR3nt: TGTGCCAGCAGCGTCAGAGGGATATCCAATCAGCCCCAGCATTTT
CDR3aa: CASSVRGISNQPQHF

j_gene: TRBJ1-5
abundance: .
v_gene: TRBV30
d_gene: TRBD1
CDR3nt: TGTGCCTGGAGTGTAGGGGTGTGGGGTAAGACAGGGACGAATCAGCCCCAGCATTTT
CDR3aa: CAWSVGVWGKTGTNQPQHF

j_gene: TRBJ2-3
abundance: .
v_gene: TRBV6-2/TRBV6-3
d_gene: TRBD2
CDR3nt: TGTGCCAGCAGTTGGGGACTAGCTCTCTTTCCCACAGATACGCAGTATTTT
CDR3aa: CASSWGLALFPTDTQYF

j_gene: TRBJ2-1
abundance: .
v_gene: TRBV28
d_gene: .
CDR3nt: TGTGCCAGCAGTTTAGGACTCCCTGCCCAGTTCTTC
CDR3aa: CASSLGLPAQFF

j_gene: TRBJ2-3
abundance: .
v_gene: TRBV11-2
d_gene: .
CDR3nt: TGTGCCAGCAGCCCCCTCCCGTCCACAGATACGCAGTATTTT
CDR3aa: CASSPLPSTDTQYF

j_gene: TRBJ1-1
abundance: .
v_gene: TRBV27
d_gene: TRBD1
CDR3nt: TGTGCCAGCAGTTTAGAAGGACAGGGGGTGACTGAAGCTTTCTTT
CDR3aa: CASSLEGQGVTEAFF

j_gene: TRBJ2-4
abundance: .
v_gene: TRBV27
d_gene: TRBD1
CDR3nt: TGTGCCAGCAGTTTTCGATCCGGGACAGGTGGTCAAAACATTCAGTACTTC
CDR3aa: CASSFRSGTGGQNIQYF

j_gene: TRBJ1-1
abundance: few
v_gene: TRBV14
d_gene: .
CDR3nt: TGTGCCAGCAGCCCGACAGTCCGCATGAACACTGAAGCTTTCTTT
CDR3aa: CASSPTVRMNTEAFF

j_gene: TRBJ1-2
abundance: .
v_gene: TRBV7-8
d_gene: .
CDR3nt: TGTGCCAGCAGCGGCACCAGGGGACGCTATGGCTACACCTTC
CDR3aa: CASSGTRGRYGYTF

j_gene: TRBJ2-5
abundance: .
v_gene: TRBV12-3/TRBV12-4
d_gene: .
CDR3nt: TGTGCCAGCAGTTTTCAGGGCCAAGAGACCCAGTACTTC
CDR3aa: CASSFQGQETQYF

j_gene: TRBJ2-3
abundance: .
v_gene: TRBV19
d_gene: .
CDR3nt: TGTGCCAGTAGTATAGGACTTATTCTTAGCACAGATACGCAGTATTTT
CDR3aa: CASSIGLILSTDTQYF

j_gene: TRBJ2-3
abundance: .
v_gene: TRBV9
d_gene: .
CDR3nt: TGTGCCAGCAGCGTAGCCCTAATCACAGATACGCAGTATTTT
CDR3aa: CASSVALITDTQYF

j_gene: TRBJ2-2
abundance: .
v_gene: TRBV11-3
d_gene: .
CDR3nt: TGTGCCAGCAGCCTCGGTGGAGGGGTCGGGGAGCTGTTTTTT
CDR3aa: CASSLGGGVGELFF

j_gene: TRBJ1-4
abundance: .
v_gene: TRBV28
d_gene: .
CDR3nt: TGTGCCAGCAGTTCAACGAATGACAGGTCCCTTCAAAAACTGTTTTTT
CDR3aa: CASSSTNDRSLQKLFF

j_gene: TRBJ1-5
abundance: .
v_gene: TRBV6-5
d_gene: .
CDR3nt: TGTGCCAGCAGTACAGGACAAGCAAATCAGCCCCAGCATTTT
CDR3aa: CASSTGQANQPQHF

j_gene: TRBJ2-3
abundance: .
v_gene: TRBV15
d_gene: TRBD2
CDR3nt: TGTGCCACCAGTACGGAGGAATTGACTAGCGGCTTCACAGATACGCAGTATTTT
CDR3aa: CATSTEELTSGFTDTQYF

j_gene: TRBJ2-3
abundance: .
v_gene: TRBV5-1
d_gene: .
CDR3nt: TGCGCCAGCAGCTCACTTTCGGACGGGGGAAAAACAGATACGCAGTATTTT
CDR3aa: CASSSLSDGGKTDTQYF

j_gene: TRBJ2-7
abundance: .
v_gene: TRBV11-2
d_gene: .
CDR3nt: TGTGCCAGCAGCACTAACTACGAGCAGTACTTC
CDR3aa: CASSTNYEQYF

j_gene: TRBJ1-6
abundance: .
v_gene: TRBV5-1
d_gene: .
CDR3nt: TGCGCCAGCAGCTTGTACAGCGAGGAGGCGTTTTCACCCCTCCACTTT
CDR3aa: CASSLYSEEAFSPLHF

j_gene: TRBJ1-2
abundance: .
v_gene: TRBV6-5
d_gene: TRBD1
CDR3nt: TGTGCCAGCAGTTACTTCGGGACAGCCTATGGCTACACCTTC
CDR3aa: CASSYFGTAYGYTF

j_gene: TRBJ2-5
abundance: .
v_gene: TRBV7-8
d_gene: .
CDR3nt: TGTGCCAGCAGCTTAGTAACAGGCCCTCTTGTGACCCAGTACTTC
CDR3aa: CASSLVTGPLVTQYF

j_gene: TRBJ2-2
abundance: few
v_gene: TRBV2
d_gene: TRBD1
CDR3nt: TGTGCCAGCAGCACCAGGACAGGGGATGCCGGGGAGCTGTTTTTT
CDR3aa: CASSTRTGDAGELFF

j_gene: TRBJ2-3
abundance: .
v_gene: TRBV28
d_gene: TRBD2
CDR3nt: TGTGCCAGCAGTACAATCCTAGCGGGGGGCACAGATACGCAGTATTTT
CDR3aa: CASSTILAGGTDTQYF

j_gene: TRBJ2-1
abundance: .
v_gene: TRBV6-5
d_gene: TRBD1
CDR3nt: TGTGCCAGTTATCGGACAGGCGGTAATGAGCAGTTCTTC
CDR3aa: CASYRTGGNEQFF

j_gene: TRBJ2-7
abundance: .
v_gene: TRBV28
d_gene: TRBD1
CDR3nt: TGTGCCAGCAGTTTAGTGAACAGGGGTCCCTACGAGCAGTACTTC
CDR3aa: CASSLVNRGPYEQYF

j_gene: TRBJ2-3
abundance: few
v_gene: TRBV27
d_gene: TRBD2
CDR3nt: TGTGCCAGCAGATTAGATTCGGGCGGGGGGGCTGGAGGCACAGATACGCAGTATTTT
CDR3aa: CASRLDSGGGAGGTDTQYF

j_gene: TRBJ1-5
abundance: .
v_gene: TRBV7-9
d_gene: .
CDR3nt: TGTGCCAGCAGCTTTCGGGATCAGCCCCAGCATTTT
CDR3aa: CASSFRDQPQHF

j_gene: TRBJ2-2
abundance: .
v_gene: TRBV29-1
d_gene: TRBD2
CDR3nt: TGCAGCGTCCGGACCGGAGTAGCGGGGGCCGTGAACACCGGGGAGCTGTTTTTT
CDR3aa: CSVRTGVAGAVNTGELFF

j_gene: TRBJ2-5
abundance: .
v_gene: TRBV5-4
d_gene: TRBD1
CDR3nt: TGTGCCAGCAGCAAGCCGGGACAGCAAGAGACCCAGTACTTC
CDR3aa: CASSKPGQQETQYF

j_gene: TRBJ2-1
abundance: .
v_gene: TRBV3-1/TRBV3-2
d_gene: TRBD1
CDR3nt: TGTGCCAGCAGCCCAGCTCCCGGGACAGAGATCTACAATGAGCAGTTCTTC
CDR3aa: CASSPAPGTEIYNEQFF

j_gene: TRBJ2-3
abundance: .
v_gene: TRBV5-1
d_gene: .
CDR3nt: TGCGCCAGCAGCTTGGAACAGGATACGCAGTATTTT
CDR3aa: CASSLEQDTQYF

j_gene: TRBJ2-7
abundance: .
v_gene: TRBV7-9
d_gene: TRBD2
CDR3nt: TGTGCCAGCAGCCCCCGGGGGGGAGGGCCAAACGAGCAGTACTTC
CDR3aa: CASSPRGGGPNEQYF

j_gene: TRBJ1-5
abundance: .
v_gene: TRBV30
d_gene: .
CDR3nt: TGTGCCTGGAGTGGCTCTAGACAGAGCAATCAGCCCCAGCATTTT
CDR3aa: CAWSGSRQSNQPQHF

j_gene: TRBJ2-4
abundance: .
v_gene: TRBV15
d_gene: TRBD1
CDR3nt: TGTGCCACCAGCGGGGGGACAGGGGTTGCCAAAAACATTCAGTACTTC
CDR3aa: CATSGGTGVAKNIQYF

j_gene: TRBJ2-1
abundance: .
v_gene: TRBV28
d_gene: .
CDR3nt: TGTGCCAGCCAGCGGACGAGCTCCTACAATGAGCAGTTCTTC
CDR3aa: CASQRTSSYNEQFF

j_gene: TRBJ1-2
abundance: .
v_gene: TRBV5-1
d_gene: .
CDR3nt: TGCGCCAGCAGCTTGGGAGGATTTGGCTACACCTTC
CDR3aa: CASSLGGFGYTF

j_gene: TRBJ2-1
abundance: once
v_gene: TRBV19
d_gene: .
CDR3nt: TGTGCCACCAGCCCTCGGGACAATGAGCAGTTCTTC
CDR3aa: CATSPRDNEQFF

j_gene: TRBJ1-1
abundance: .
v_gene: TRBV28
d_gene: TRBD1
CDR3nt: TGTGCCAGCACCAGACAGGGGGAAGCTTTCTTT
CDR3aa: CASTRQGEAFF

j_gene: TRBJ2-7
abundance: .
v_gene: TRBV6-6
d_gene: .
CDR3nt: TGTGCCAGCACCCCAGGGTACGAGCAGTACTTC
CDR3aa: CASTPGYEQYF

j_gene: TRBJ1-2
abundance: .
v_gene: TRBV5-5
d_gene: .
CDR3nt: TGTGCCTGCGGCGGAGCAGCTAACTATGGCTACACCTTC
CDR3aa: CACGGAANYGYTF

j_gene: TRBJ1-2
abundance: .
v_gene: TRBV24-1
d_gene: TRBD1
CDR3nt: TGTGCCACCAGTGGTCCGGGACAGGGATTGTATGGCTACACCTTC
CDR3aa: CATSGPGQGLYGYTF

j_gene: TRBJ2-7
abundance: .
v_gene: TRBV15
d_gene: TRBD1
CDR3nt: TGTGCCACCAGCAGGGACAGACGACAGGGCGAAGGTTGCTTC
CDR3aa: CATSRDRRQGEGCF

j_gene: TRBJ1-6
abundance: .
v_gene: TRBV18
d_gene: .
CDR3nt: TGTGCCAGCTCACCACCGGGATTTAGGGGTCAATCACCCCTCCACTTT
CDR3aa: CASSPPGFRGQSPLHF

j_gene: TRBJ2-5
abundance: .
v_gene: TRBV15
d_gene: .
CDR3nt: TGTGCCACCCAAAGGGGGGGAGGGCCGGGTGGAGAGACCCAGTACTTC
CDR3aa: CATQRGGGPGGETQYF

j_gene: TRBJ2-3
abundance: .
v_gene: TRBV5-4
d_gene: TRBD2
CDR3nt: TGTGCCAGCAGCAGACCACTAGCGGGGGGGCTCGCAGATACGCAGTATTTT
CDR3aa: CASSRPLAGGLADTQYF

j_gene: TRBJ2-1
abundance: .
v_gene: TRBV6-2/TRBV6-3
d_gene: TRBD2
CDR3nt: TGTGCCAGCAGTTACCGAGTAGCGGGCCCTGAGCAGTTCTTC
CDR3aa: CASSYRVAGPEQFF

j_gene: TRBJ2-1
abundance: once
v_gene: TRBV18
d_gene: TRBD2
CDR3nt: TGTGCCAGCTCGACCGGGACTAGCCCATGGGAGCAGTTCTTC
CDR3aa: CASSTGTSPWEQFF

j_gene: TRBJ1-6
abundance: .
v_gene: TRBV30
d_gene: TRBD1
CDR3nt: TGTGCCTGGAGTCGATCACTCCGGGACAGGCCAGATTCACCCCTCCACTTT
CDR3aa: CAWSRSLRDRPDSPLHF

j_gene: TRBJ1-1
abundance: .
v_gene: TRBV6-5
d_gene: TRBD1
CDR3nt: TGTGCCAGCAGATCACAGGGGGGGACTGAAGCTTTCTTT
CDR3aa: CASRSQGGTEAFF

j_gene: TRBJ1-2
abundance: .
v_gene: TRBV2
d_gene: .
CDR3nt: TGTGCCAGCAGTGAGTCGACAGAGCTCCTCTCTTATGGCTACACCTTC
CDR3aa: CASSESTELLSYGYTF

j_gene: TRBJ1-6
abundance: .
v_gene: TRBV15
d_gene: .
CDR3nt: TGTGCCACCAGCAGCAGAACAGGTCTTAATTCACCCCTCCACTTT
CDR3aa: CATSSRTGLNSPLHF

j_gene: TRBJ2-5
abundance: .
v_gene: TRBV28
d_gene: TRBD1
CDR3nt: TGTGCCAGCAGTTCCCGACAGGGGGGGACCCTCCAAGAGACCCAGTACTTC
CDR3aa: CASSSRQGGTLQETQYF

j_gene: TRBJ2-6
abundance: .
v_gene: TRBV5-1
d_gene: .
CDR3nt: TGCGCCAGCAGCTCTACAGGGTTCTCTGGGGCCAACGTCCTGACTTTC
CDR3aa: CASSSTGFSGANVLTF

j_gene: TRBJ2-1
abundance: .
v_gene: TRBV5-1
d_gene: TRBD2
CDR3nt: TGCGCCAGCAGCCCGGGACTAGCGGGGGTCAATGAGCAGTTCTTC
CDR3aa: CASSPGLAGVNEQFF

j_gene: TRBJ2-5
abundance: .
v_gene: TRBV28
d_gene: .
CDR3nt: TGTGCCAGCAGCCGATTTGGGACACCACAAGAGACCCAGTACTTC
CDR3aa: CASSRFGTPQETQYF